This T cell receptor (beta chain) stems from a study of blood T cell repertoires in COVID-19. Across the whole study: Sources were T cells, B-cell-depleted T cells, or PBMCs; the material itself was cDNA or gDNA.

The repertoire was sequenced with immunoSEQ multiplex PCR; TCRdb's copy has only in-frame clones and lacks some. Here the sample spans fewer than 100,000 clones, roughly three quarters being singletons. The specimen sequenced was peripheral blood. This sequence originates from a human donor in a cohort sampled during active COVID-19.

The CDR3 region is CAWSAGQESGEQYF. The DNA of the CDR3 is TGTGCCTGGAGTGCGGGACAGGAGTCGGGGGAGCAGTACTTC. This chain links TRBV30 with TRBJ2-7; 8 positions match TRBD1. The CDR3 is made up of 14 amino acids. Germline trimming cut 1 base from V and 7 bases from J; bases unmatched to any gene: 9. Germline values: CDR1 GTSNPN, CDR2 SVGIG (reference sequence).